Each of the 18 T cell receptor beta chains below was sequenced from the same sample in a study of T-cell reconstitution after alpha-beta-depleted transplantation in children. The TCRbeta library incorporated unique molecular identifiers. TCRdb reanalysed the PCR reads using MiXCR and keeps one entry per CDR3 protein. The table lists around 490,000 distinct CDR3 sequences, approximately 10% of them singletons, with about 15% in the top ten. The material sequenced was PBMCs, mostly from graft donor cells, taken 180 days after TCRalphabeta/CD19-depleted stem cell transplant. These receptors originate from a female patient between 2 and 15 years old who had a stem cell transplant for aplastic anemia, so the T cells may come from the graft donor.

With regard to this clonotype: One junction end does not reproduce the germline sequence, and a read error may be involved. V and J are TRBV7-2 and TRBJ2-4; TRBD2 might be the D (6 bases). This CDR3 spans 15 amino acids. Germline CDR1 and CDR2: SGHTA and FQGNSA. The CDR3 protein is CASSMISGAKNSQYF. The CDR3 nucleotides read TGTGCCAGCAGCATGATTAGCGGAGCCAAAAACAGTCAGTACTTC.

The sample holds many counts of this clonotype. V and J are TRBV20-1 and TRBJ2-5, with D perhaps TRBD1 or TRBD2 (5 bases each). The V gene lost 0 bases and the J gene lost 5 bases, with 13 bases spanning the gap. The CDR3 spans 14 residues. Germline V gene sequence: CDR1 DFQATT, CDR2 SNEGSKA (reference sequence). Here the CDR3 reads CSARDPSGTETQYF. For the CDR3, the DNA is TGCAGTGCTAGAGATCCAAGTGGGACGGAGACCCAGTACTTC.

The chain joins TRBV19 to TRBJ2-1; tentative D call: TRBD2 (5 bases). Deletions cut 1 base from V and 9 bases from J, with 13 bases between. There are 14 residues in the CDR3. Germline lookup yields CDR1 LNHDA and CDR2 SQIVND (reference sequence). The DNA for the CDR3 is TGTGCCAGTAGTATAGGTTGGACTTCGGCTGAGCAGTTCTTC. This translates into CASSIGWTSAEQFF. Full variable domain (remainder filled in from reference TRBV19 and TRBJ2-1): DGGITQSPKYLFRKEGQNVTLSCEQNLNHDAMYWYRQDPGQGLRLIYYSQIVNDFQKGDIAEGYSVSREKKESFPLTVTSAQKNPTAFYLCASSIGWTSAEQFFGPGTRLTVL.

This clonotype has a handful of counts. The chain is built from TRBV29-1 and TRBJ2-1, with no clear D. CDR3 length: 15 residues. V shed 4 bases and J shed 8 bases, with 21 bases lying between them. Germline-derived CDR1 and CDR2 are SQVTM and ANQGSEA. The CDR3 protein is CSVGGDLRPRDEQFF. In DNA, the CDR3 is TGCAGCGTTGGTGGGGATTTACGACCTAGGGATGAGCAGTTCTTC.

Worth noting for this clonotype: Because it lacks the conserved phenylalanine or tryptophan at the end, this CDR3 is likely a read error. The rearrangement joins TRBV20-1 to TRBJ2-7; D perhaps matches TRBD1 (5 bases). Trimming left V 6 bases short and J 5 bases short, with 17 bases between. The CDR3 consists of 13 residues. Germline V lookup: CDR1 DFQATT, CDR2 SNEGSKA (reference sequence). The CDR3 protein is CSAPLHRGNEQYL. The CDR3 DNA sequence: TGCAGTGCCCCCCTCCATAGGGGAAACGAGCAGTACTTG.

This sequence joins TRBV28 and TRBJ2-5; 8 bases match TRBD2. Germline loops: CDR1 MDHEN, CDR2 SYDVKM. Trimming removed 4 bases from V and 6 bases from J; junction bases left unmatched: 16. This CDR3 region has 17 residues. The CDR3 coding sequence is TGTGCCAGCAGTTCCCCCTTAAGCGGGAGAGGTGAGCAGACCCAGTACTTC. Protein product: CASSSPLSGRGEQTQYF.

The gene calls are TRBV20-1 and TRBJ1-1, with D possibly being TRBD1 (5 bases). The V end was cut by 3 bases, the J end by 0 bases, with 11 bases between. Looked up from germline, CDR1 is DFQATT and CDR2 is SNEGSKA (reference sequence). The CDR3 extends over 14 amino acids. CDR3 sequence reads: CSARRQHMNTEAFF. The CDR3 DNA reads as TGCAGTGCTAGGAGACAGCATATGAACACTGAAGCTTTCTTT.

J is TRBJ2-5 and V is TRBV28; 7 positions match TRBD1. V trimming: 6 bases; J trimming: 1 base; junction bases outside the gene matches: 8. From germline, CDR1 is MDHEN and CDR2 SYDVKM. This CDR3 region has 15 residues. For the CDR3, the DNA is TGTGCCAGCAGGACTGCTGGACAGGTCCAAGAGACCCAGTACTTC. Amino acids: CASRTAGQVQETQYF.

This clonotype has just a few counts. V usage is TRBV20-1 and J usage is TRBJ2-3; no clear D. This CDR3 is built from 12 residues. V gave up 3 bases and J gave up 8 bases, with 12 bases separating them. Looked up from germline, CDR1 is DFQATT and CDR2 is SNEGSKA (reference sequence). The CDR3 reads CSARGGASTQYF. Here the CDR3 DNA reads TGCAGTGCTAGGGGCGGAGCCTCTACGCAGTATTTT.

This clonotype was seen repeatedly, ten times or more. CDR3 loop: CASSLYGNSYEQYF. For the CDR3, the DNA is TGCGCCAGCAGCTTGTACGGGAACTCCTACGAGCAGTACTTC. The chain employs TRBV5-1 and TRBJ2-7; possibly TRBD2 for D (5 bases). Trimming pared 1 base from V and 0 bases from J, leaving 8 bases between. This CDR3 is built from 14 residues. Germline-derived CDR1 and CDR2 are SGHRS and YFSETQ.

This clonotype has ten or more counts. The chain links TRBV5-1 to TRBJ2-7; D might be TRBD2 (6 bases). The CDR3 totals 12 residues. V shed 3 bases and J shed 6 bases, with 10 bases lying between them. In germline, CDR1 is SGHRS, CDR2 YFSETQ. CDR3 loop: CASSSWGGEQYF. In DNA form, the CDR3 reads TGCGCCAGCAGCTCCTGGGGAGGCGAGCAGTACTTC.

The CDR3 nucleotides read TGTGCCAGCAGCCAAGCTGTCTTAGCGGAAGAAATTAACTACGAGCAGTACTTC. Protein sequence: CASSQAVLAEEINYEQYF. V gene TRBV4-2 combines with J gene TRBJ2-7; the D gene is possibly TRBD2 (6 bases). The CDR3 covers 18 residues. Germline V gives CDR1 LGHNA, CDR2 YNFKEQ. V shed 1 base and J shed 3 bases, with 22 bases lying between them.

This rearrangement joins TRBV5-1 to TRBJ2-7; TRBD1 is a possible D gene (6 bases). Germline-derived CDR1 and CDR2 are SGHRS and YFSETQ. V lost 3 bases and J lost 5, with 12 bases in between. This CDR3 spans 13 amino acids. The CDR3 nucleotides read TGCGCCAGCAGCTACGTCAGGGGCCACGAGCAGTACTTC. Translating gives CASSYVRGHEQYF.

The chain couples TRBV23-1 to TRBJ2-1; the match to TRBD2 covers 7 bases. TRBV23-1 is an open reading frame, and its role is uncertain. J lost 5 bases, V lost 2 bases, and 6 bases had no gene match. CDR3 length: 15 amino acids. CDR3 in amino acids: CASSQGGRGNNEQFF. CDR3 coding DNA: TGCGCCAGCAGTCAAGGCGGGAGAGGGAACAATGAGCAGTTCTTC.

This clonotype was observed at least ten times. The chain's CDR3 is CATSRDVDRAYSNQPQHF. The CDR3 nucleotides are TGTGCCACCAGCAGGGACGTGGACAGGGCGTATAGCAATCAGCCCCAGCATTTT. The chain carries TRBV15 and TRBJ1-5, with 8 bases that match TRBD1. Germline lookup yields CDR1 LNHNV and CDR2 YYDKDF (reference sequence). V shed 3 bases and J 0 bases; nucleotides not matched to a gene: 10. This CDR3 contains 18 residues.

This clonotype was detected a few times. The V and J genes are TRBV25-1 and TRBJ2-7; a weak D match, TRBD2 (5 bases). The CDR3 contains 12 residues. The V gene's germline CDR1 is MGHDK and CDR2 SYGVNS. The CDR3 reads CASSGISDEQYV. As DNA, the CDR3 is TGTGCCAGCTCCGGGATCTCCGACGAGCAGTACGTC.

The CDR3 loop reads CASSQGVLGLYYEQYF. In DNA, the CDR3 is TGCGCCAGCAGCCAAGGTGTGCTGGGACTTTACTACGAGCAGTACTTC. V is TRBV4-1 and J is TRBJ2-7, with D maybe TRBD2 (6 bases). The CDR3 is made up of 16 amino acids. The germline V gene encodes CDR1 MGHRA and CDR2 YSYEKL. The V and J ends lost 1 base and 3 bases respectively, with 16 bases between them.

This clonotype was counted a few times. CDR3 sequence: CASSLSGAEKLFF. CDR3 DNA: TGTGCCAGCAGCTTATCAGGGGCTGAAAAACTGTTTTTT. The chain recombines TRBV7-7 with TRBJ1-4, with D maybe TRBD1 (6 bases). The germline CDR1 and CDR2 sequences are SSHAT and FNYEAQ (reference sequence). The V end was cut by 2 bases, the J end by 7 bases, with 8 bases between. This CDR3 is built from 13 residues.